Only one count was recorded for the clone carrying this T cell receptor (beta chain). V gave up 1 base and J gave up 1 base, with 14 bases separating them. The CDR3 is made up of 16 amino acids. Measured with immunoSEQ multiplex PCR; TCRdb has only the in-frame clones, and not every one. The sample records under 200,000 clones, approximately 83% being singletons. This sample stems from a study of blood T cell repertoires in COVID-19. What was sequenced was PBMCs or T cells enriched from blood (not recorded which). V usage is TRBV5-3 and J usage is TRBJ2-5; D might be TRBD1 (5 bases). TRBV5-3 is given ORF status, its function remaining uncertain. The clonotype originates from a woman aged 55-70 years who had recovered from COVID-19. The CDR3 DNA reads TGTGCCAGAAGCTTGCTATGGGGCCGACCCCAAGAGACCCAGTACTTC. Translated: CARSLLWGRPQETQYF.